A selection of T cell receptor beta chains follows, all from one sample in a study of T cells in tuberculosis. The method was immunoSEQ multiplex PCR; TCRdb's version includes in-frame clones alone and lacks a portion of them. The sample includes about 33,000 clones, roughly 92% of them seen just once. Specimen: PBMCs. Every receptor here comes from a donor aged 10 to 29 with latent tuberculosis or without tuberculosis infection. Some clones in this sample may be carry-over from other donors' samples. Both conserved end residues are part of each CDR3. D genes are given only for firm matches. A row's size may be missing; if present it is once, few, many or a size class.

j_call,clone_size,cdr3_length,v_call,d_call,cdr3_nt,cdr3_aa
TRBJ2-3,-,15,TRBV5-1,TRBD2,TGCGCCAGCAGCCCGATGGGGACTACGGCAGATACGCAGTATTTT,CASSPMGTTADTQYF
TRBJ1-1,-,12,TRBV7-9,-,TGTGCCAGCAGCTTAGCGGACAGTGAAGCTTTCTTT,CASSLADSEAFF
TRBJ1-2,once,13,TRBV13,-,TGTGCCAGCAGCTTAGTAGGTGAGGATGGCTACACCTTC,CASSLVGEDGYTF
TRBJ2-7,-,12,TRBV10-3,TRBD1,TGTGCCATTCGGGACAGGGCGGCCGAGCAGTACTTC,CAIRDRAAEQYF
TRBJ2-7,-,15,TRBV2,-,TGTGCCAGTAACAAGAAACCCCGGGGTCTCTACGAGCAGTACTTC,CASNKKPRGLYEQYF
TRBJ2-7,-,17,TRBV11-2,-,TGTGCCAGCAGCTTAGGGGTAGACGGTTGGAGCTCCTACGAGCAGTACTTC,CASSLGVDGWSSYEQYF
TRBJ2-2,once,17,TRBV11-2,TRBD2,TGTGCCAGCAGCTTAGCTAGCGGGAGGGCCTTTGCCGGGGAGCTGTTTTTT,CASSLASGRAFAGELFF
TRBJ2-1,medium-sized,15,TRBV11-2,TRBD2,TGTGCCAGCAGCTTATTGGGCGGGGGCTACAATGAGCAGTTCTTC,CASSLLGGGYNEQFF
TRBJ1-3,-,13,TRBV11-2,-,TGTGCCAGCAGACAGGTCTCTGGAAACACCATATATTTT,CASRQVSGNTIYF
TRBJ2-1,once,17,TRBV5-1,TRBD1,TGCGCCAGCAGCTTTATCCCGACAGGGGGCTTGAACAATGAGCAGTTCTTC,CASSFIPTGGLNNEQFF
TRBJ1-2,once,14,TRBV28,-,TGTGCCACCGCACAGGGACGGGGAAGGAATGGCTACACCTTC,CATAQGRGRNGYTF
TRBJ1-2,-,14,TRBV27,TRBD1,TGTGCCAGCAGTCCCCGGGACAGTAGCGATGGCTACACCTTC,CASSPRDSSDGYTF
TRBJ2-2,-,14,TRBV19,-,TGTGCCAGTAGCGCAGGGGGGTACACCGGGGAGCTGTTTTTT,CASSAGGYTGELFF
TRBJ1-5,-,16,TRBV19,-,TGTGCCATCTCAATTTGTCCAGACTATAGCAATCAGCCCCAGCATTTT,CAISICPDYSNQPQHF
TRBJ1-4,-,16,TRBV4-1,-,TGCGCCAGCAGCCACCCAACAGGGATAAGAAATGAAAAACTGTTTTTT,CASSHPTGIRNEKLFF
TRBJ2-2,few,15,TRBV21-1,-,TGTGCCAGCAGCCCCGGGACAGGGGAGGCCGGGGAGCTGTTTTTT,CASSPGTGEAGELFF
TRBJ2-7,-,12,TRBV11-2,-,TGTGCCAGCAGCGGGGGCACCTACGAGCAGTACTTC,CASSGGTYEQYF
TRBJ1-4,once,15,TRBV7-8,TRBD1,TGTGCCAGCAGCGTGGGGGACAGGGGAAACGAAAAACTGTTTTTT,CASSVGDRGNEKLFF
TRBJ1-2,-,14,TRBV6-5,-,TGTGCCAGCAGTTACTCCGGGGTTTCCTATGGCTACACCTTC,CASSYSGVSYGYTF
TRBJ2-1,-,16,TRBV7-2,TRBD2,TGTGCCAGCAGCTTTTCTAGCGGGAGCTCCTACAATGAGCAGTTCTTC,CASSFSSGSSYNEQFF
TRBJ2-3,-,14,TRBV5-1,-,TGCGCCAGCAGCTCCGGACAACCGGCAGATACGCAGTATTTT,CASSSGQPADTQYF
TRBJ1-1,-,15,TRBV4-1,-,TGCGCCAGCAGCCAAGTTTTAGGGGGGAACACTGAAGCTTTCTTT,CASSQVLGGNTEAFF
TRBJ1-1,-,14,TRBV11-2,TRBD1,TGTGCCAGCAGCTTGGAACGGACAGGGGGTGAAGCTTTCTTT,CASSLERTGGEAFF
TRBJ1-1,-,14,TRBV7-6,-,TGTGCCAGCAGCTCGGAGGGAGGGAACACTGAAGCTTTCTTT,CASSSEGGNTEAFF
TRBJ2-7,-,15,TRBV4-1,TRBD2,TGCGCCAGCAGCCAAGACCGGAGCGGGGTGAGCGAGCAGTACTTC,CASSQDRSGVSEQYF
TRBJ2-1,-,14,TRBV19,-,TGTGCCAGTAGTATTGAGCGGACCTACAATGAGCAGTTCTTC,CASSIERTYNEQFF
TRBJ2-7,-,15,TRBV6-5,TRBD1,TGTGCCAGCAGTTACGACAGGGTACGACCCTACGAGCAGTACTTC,CASSYDRVRPYEQYF
TRBJ2-7,once,16,TRBV6-5,TRBD2,TGTGCCAGCAGTTACTCGGGAGGGACGTATAGAAACGAGCAGTACTTC,CASSYSGGTYRNEQYF
TRBJ2-5,-,15,TRBV27,TRBD1,TGTGCCAGCAGTTTATCGCCCCGACAGGGAGAGACCCAGTACTTC,CASSLSPRQGETQYF
TRBJ2-2,-,18,TRBV25-1,TRBD1,TGTGCCAGCAGTGAATTTATAGGACAGGGGGTGCGGACCGGGGAGCTGTTTTTT,CASSEFIGQGVRTGELFF
TRBJ1-2,-,14,TRBV28,TRBD1,TGTGCCAGCGGTAAGGGACAGTCCTTCGGCGGCTACACCTTC,CASGKGQSFGGYTF
TRBJ2-7,-,16,TRBV18,-,TGTGCCAGCTCACCCTCTTCATGGCAGGGTGGGGACGAGCAGTACTTC,CASSPSSWQGGDEQYF
TRBJ2-3,-,16,TRBV5-4,-,TGTGCCAGCAGCTTGGGTGCAGGGTCTTCTCGAGATACGCAGTATTTT,CASSLGAGSSRDTQYF
TRBJ1-5,-,17,TRBV15,-,TGTGCCACCAGCCCCTGGACAGCGATGTATAGCAATCAGCCCCAGCATTTT,CATSPWTAMYSNQPQHF
TRBJ2-7,-,12,TRBV6-5,-,TGTGCCAGCAGTGTCCAGGGGAGAGAGCAGTACTTC,CASSVQGREQYF
TRBJ1-5,-,18,TRBV7-4,-,TGTGCCAGCAGCGCCGGTACCGAGTCGGGGAATAGCAATCAGCCCCAGCATTTT,CASSAGTESGNSNQPQHF
TRBJ2-3,-,15,TRBV10-3,TRBD1,TGTGCCATCAGTGCCTGGACAGGATACACAGATACGCAGTATTTT,CAISAWTGYTDTQYF
TRBJ2-7,once,13,TRBV21-1,-,TGTGCCAGCAGTAGACCTAGACAGGGGGAGCAGTACTTC,CASSRPRQGEQYF
TRBJ1-5,once,16,TRBV27,-,TGTGCCAGCAGTTTAGGAGGACGGTATAGCAATCAGCCCCAGCATTTT,CASSLGGRYSNQPQHF
TRBJ1-2,-,16,TRBV5-1,-,TGCGCCAGCAGCTTGTCCTCCGGGGGGCCGGGCTATGGCTACACCTTC,CASSLSSGGPGYGYTF
TRBJ1-2,-,14,TRBV11-2,-,TGTGCCAGCAGCCCTCAAGACAGTAACTATGGCTACACCTTC,CASSPQDSNYGYTF
TRBJ1-5,-,15,TRBV2,TRBD1,TGTGCCAGCAGTTCCGGGACAGGGACCTATCAGCCCCAGCATTTT,CASSSGTGTYQPQHF
TRBJ1-2,once,15,TRBV27,TRBD1,TGTGCCAGCGGGGCGGGACAGGGGGCTCGGGATGGCTACACCTTC,CASGAGQGARDGYTF
TRBJ2-1,-,16,TRBV5-1,TRBD2,TGCGCCAGCAGCTTGGTGGCGGGGGGCTCCTACAATGAGCAGTTCTTC,CASSLVAGGSYNEQFF
TRBJ1-1,once,13,TRBV9,-,TGTGCCAGCAGCGAAACAGGGTTCACTGAAGCTTTCTTT,CASSETGFTEAFF
TRBJ1-1,-,20,TRBV28,-,TGTGCCAGCAGTCGGACATTGGGGGCACCGGGACATTCGATAAGGACTGAAGCTTTCTTT,CASSRTLGAPGHSIRTEAFF
TRBJ2-1,-,14,TRBV7-9,-,TGTGCCAGCAGCCAAGTTCGAGACTCCGGTGAGCAGTTCTTC,CASSQVRDSGEQFF
TRBJ2-2,-,13,TRBV11-2,-,TGTGCCAGCAGCTTGGGACTCACCGGGGAGCTGTTTTTT,CASSLGLTGELFF
TRBJ2-6,-,15,TRBV28,-,TGTGCCAGCAGTTTAAACCGGGGTGGGGCCAACGTCCTGACTTTC,CASSLNRGGANVLTF
TRBJ1-2,few,14,TRBV2,TRBD1,TGTGCCAGCCGGGGACAGGTACATTCCTATGGCTACACCTTC,CASRGQVHSYGYTF
TRBJ2-1,once,14,TRBV15,TRBD1,TGTGCCACCACCGACAGGGGGGACTACAATGAGCAGTTCTTC,CATTDRGDYNEQFF
TRBJ2-5,-,13,TRBV6-5,-,TGTGCCACAAAAGGGGCTAATCAAGAGACCCAGTACTTC,CATKGANQETQYF
TRBJ1-5,-,14,TRBV27,TRBD1,TGTGCCAGCAGTTTGACAGGGTCTGGTCAGCCCCAGCATTTT,CASSLTGSGQPQHF
TRBJ2-1,-,16,TRBV7-8,TRBD2,TGTGCCAGCAGCTCCAAAAAGCGGGGGGGTTACAATGAGCAGTTCTTC,CASSSKKRGGYNEQFF
TRBJ1-4,-,13,TRBV28,-,TGTGCCAGCCAAGGGGGAGATAATGAAAAACTGTTTTTT,CASQGGDNEKLFF
TRBJ1-3,once,13,TRBV2,-,TGTGCCAGCTCCTTAGACGGGTCGTACACCATATATTTT,CASSLDGSYTIYF
TRBJ1-3,-,16,TRBV7-9,TRBD1,TGTGCCAGCAACACTGACAGGGGCGCGGTGGGAAACACCATATATTTT,CASNTDRGAVGNTIYF
TRBJ2-2,-,17,TRBV11-2,TRBD1,TGTGCCAGCAGCCCGAGATTGGGACAGGTGAACACCGGGGAGCTGTTTTTT,CASSPRLGQVNTGELFF
TRBJ2-1,-,16,TRBV7-9,-,TGTGCCAGCAGCCCCCCCGGGGGAGTAGATTACAATGAGCAGTTCTTC,CASSPPGGVDYNEQFF
TRBJ2-1,-,16,TRBV25-1,TRBD1,TGTGCCAGCAGTGATTTTGGGGACAGAAACTACAATGAGCAGTTCTTC,CASSDFGDRNYNEQFF